The 20 T cell receptor beta chains given below trace back to one sample, sequenced in a study of blood T cell repertoires in COVID-19. Sequencing used immunoSEQ multiplex PCR; TCRdb keeps in-frame clones, though not all of them. The sample includes around 150,000 clones, 70% to 85% of them seen just once. The material sequenced was peripheral blood. All receptors come from a woman of 80 years or more in a cohort sampled during active or convalescent COVID-19.

The chain joins TRBV4-3 to TRBJ1-6, with unresolved D. The CDR3 has 16 residues. Germline V gene data show CDR1 as LGHNA and CDR2 as YSLEER. V gave up 4 bases and J gave up 0 bases, with 10 bases separating them. This CDR3 is CASSPSRSSYNSPLHF. The CDR3, as DNA: TGCGCCAGCAGCCCGTCCCGGAGCTCCTATAATTCACCCCTCCACTTT.

V is TRBV19 and J is TRBJ2-5; 12 positions match TRBD2. The CDR3 has 17 residues. With V trimmed by 5 bases and J by 4 bases, 11 bases remained unmatched. Germline loops: CDR1 LNHDA, CDR2 SQIVND (reference sequence). The CDR3 reads CASSGTSGPLWGETQYF. CDR3 bases: TGTGCCAGTAGTGGGACTAGCGGGCCCCTTTGGGGAGAGACCCAGTACTTC.

The chain carries TRBV14 and TRBJ2-1; possibly TRBD2 for D (6 bases). The V end lost 5 bases, the J end lost 4 bases, and 12 bases lay between the germline ends. Germline assignment: CDR1 SGHDN and CDR2 FVKESK. The CDR3 is 14 residues long. The CDR3 DNA sequence: TGTGCCAGCAGCGCCCGGGACTTTTACAATGAGCAGTTCTTC. Amino acids: CASSARDFYNEQFF.

A note on this clone: The sample has other DNA sequences that encode this CDR3 too. The V call is TRBV28, the J call TRBJ2-7; 8 nucleotides agree with TRBD1. This CDR3 is built from 13 residues. CDR1 and CDR2 from the germline V gene are MDHEN and SYDVKM. The DNA of the CDR3 is TGTGCCAGCACCCAAGGACAGGGAGACGAACAGTACGTC. Protein: CASTQGQGDEQYV.

V usage is TRBV2 and J usage is TRBJ2-5; TRBD2 is a possible D gene (5 bases). The ends were cut back, 6 bases at V and 4 bases at J, with 15 bases in the middle. Germline V gene lookup returns CDR1 SNHLY and CDR2 FYNNEI. The CDR3 covers 14 residues. CDR3 DNA: TGTGCCAGCAGCTACCTAGCAGGAGGAGAGACCCAGTACTTC. Its translation: CASSYLAGGETQYF.

This chain joins TRBV7-9 and TRBJ1-2; D uncertain. Trimming took 5 bases from V and 4 from J, leaving 20 bases between them. The V gene's germline CDR1 is SEHNR and CDR2 FQNEAQ (reference sequence). The CDR3 length is 16 residues. CDR3 coding DNA: TGTGCCAGCAGCATATTTCTAAGAAGAGGCAGCTATGGCTACACCTTC. It specifies CASSIFLRRGSYGYTF.

The chain's CDR3 is CASSTGLASGDTQYF. The CDR3 nucleotides are TGTGCCAGTAGTACTGGACTAGCGTCAGGAGATACGCAGTATTTT. The chain carries TRBV19 and TRBJ2-3, with 9 bases lining up with TRBD2. Germline V gene data show CDR1 as LNHDA and CDR2 as SQIVND (reference sequence). The CDR3 extends over 15 amino acids. Trimming at V came to 4 bases and at J to 5 bases, leaving 7 bases not matched to a gene.

V is TRBV6-5 and J is TRBJ2-3; tentative D call: TRBD1 (6 bases). The CDR3 is 13 amino acids. Germline-derived CDR1 and CDR2 are MNHEY and SVGAGI. V lost 10 bases and J lost 7, with 18 bases in between. The CDR3 loop is CATSRGPGNTQYF. As DNA, the CDR3 is TGTGCCACCAGCAGGGGCCCCGGAAATACGCAGTATTTT.

This rearrangement joins TRBV5-1 to TRBJ1-1; D is unresolved. V was clipped by 0 bases and J by 6 bases, with 9 bases between them. Germline CDR1 and CDR2: SGHRS and YFSETQ. The CDR3 runs 13 residues. DNA of the CDR3: TGCGCCAGCAGCTTGGTGGGCTTTTCTGAAGCTTTCTTT. It is translated as CASSLVGFSEAFF.

This CDR3 reads CTSSQGEIYEQYV. DNA for the CDR3: TGCACCAGCAGCCAAGGGGAGATCTACGAGCAGTACGTC. The chain combines TRBV1 with TRBJ2-7; the table's D call TRBD2 went unverified against the DNA. TRBV1 is labeled a pseudogene. The CDR3 has 13 amino acids.

The V gene is TRBV6-5, the J gene TRBJ1-3; tentatively, D is TRBD1 (6 bases). Trimming cost V 5 bases and J 0 bases, with 11 bases left between them. Germline CDR1 reads MNHEY; CDR2 reads SVGAGI. CDR3 length: 15 amino acids. The CDR3: CASSKQGVSGNTIYF. The CDR3 DNA is TGTGCCAGCAGTAAACAGGGAGTCTCTGGAAACACCATATATTTT.

V and J are TRBV5-1 and TRBJ2-1; 9 nucleotides agree with TRBD2. This CDR3 has 17 residues. Germline lookup yields CDR1 SGHRS and CDR2 YFSETQ. Trimming at V came to 3 bases and at J to 7 bases, leaving 14 bases not matched to a gene. CDR3 region: CASSSPYTGGGGNEQFF. CDR3 nucleotide sequence: TGCGCCAGCAGCTCCCCCTATACGGGCGGGGGGGGGAATGAGCAGTTCTTC.

This chain links TRBV19 with TRBJ2-2, with 7 bases lining up with TRBD1. CDR1 is LNHDA and CDR2 is SQIVND in the germline V gene (reference sequence). This CDR3 has 15 amino acids. V trimming: 2 bases; J trimming: 4 bases; junction bases outside the gene matches: 4. CDR3 residues: CASSIRSGGTGELFF. CDR3 coding DNA: TGTGCCAGTAGTATAAGGTCAGGGGGCACCGGGGAGCTGTTTTTT.

The genes are TRBV7-2 and TRBJ2-7; TRBD1 is a possible D gene (6 bases). There are 14 residues in the CDR3. Germline assignment: CDR1 SGHTA and CDR2 FQGNSA. V was shortened by 2 bases and J by 3 bases, with 11 bases between the two germline ends. CDR3: CASSLWDNRYEQYF. DNA for the CDR3: TGTGCCAGCAGCTTATGGGACAACCGCTACGAGCAGTACTTC.

The chain combines TRBV12-3 or TRBV12-4 with TRBJ1-2, with D perhaps matching TRBD1 (5 bases). This CDR3 comprises 12 residues. V was pared by 3 bases and J by 7 bases, with 9 bases between. For the CDR3, the DNA is TGTGCCAGCAGTTTGGGGGGTTTTGGCTACACCTTC. Translating it yields CASSLGGFGYTF.

This chain uses TRBV4-2 with TRBJ2-7, with D unclear. Trimming removed 0 bases at V and 4 bases at J, with 7 bases between. The CDR3 loop spans 13 amino acids. Looked up from germline, CDR1 is LGHNA and CDR2 is YNFKEQ. The CDR3 region is CASSQESSYEQYV. CDR3 nucleotide sequence: TGTGCCAGCAGCCAAGAGTCTTCTTACGAGCAGTACGTC.

This chain uses TRBV2 with TRBJ2-6, with D unclear. CDR3 size: 14 residues. Germline CDR1 and CDR2: SNHLY and FYNNEI. The ends were cut back, 3 bases at V and 4 bases at J, with 7 bases in the middle. As DNA, the CDR3 is TGTGCCAGCAGTGAGCCCTACGGGGCCAACGTCCTGACTTTC. Its protein product is CASSEPYGANVLTF. Together with reference TRBV2 and TRBJ2-6, the CDR3 gives the full variable domain: EPEVTQTPSHQVTQMGQEVILRCVPISNHLYFYWYRQILGQKVEFLVSFYNNEISEKSEIFDDQFSVERPDGSNFTLKIRSTKLEDSAMYFCASSEPYGANVLTFGAGSRLTVL.

The chain employs TRBV4-2 and TRBJ1-4, with TRBD1 identical over 7 bases. After removal of 3 bases from V and 5 bases from J, the junction contained 12 bases not matched to a gene. The CDR3 has 17 residues. Per germline, CDR1 LGHNA and CDR2 YNFKEQ. The CDR3 bases are TGTGCCAGCAGCCAGCCCAGCGGTGCAGGGGGAAATGAAAAACTGTTTTTT. The encoded protein is CASSQPSGAGGNEKLFF.

This rearrangement joins TRBV6-5 to TRBJ1-6; 7 nucleotides align to TRBD1. The junction had 6 bases not matched to a gene; V was cut back by 8 bases and J by 5 bases. Germline CDR1 and CDR2: MNHEY and SVGAGI. The CDR3 totals 14 residues. In DNA, the CDR3 is TGTGCCAGCGGAAAGGACAGGAATAATTCACCCCTCCACTTT. This translates into CASGKDRNNSPLHF.

Ten or more counts support this clone. The chain is built from TRBV19 and TRBJ2-5, with D perhaps matching TRBD2 (5 bases). The CDR3 is 13 residues long. Per germline, CDR1 LNHDA and CDR2 SQIVND (reference sequence). Deletions cut 9 bases from V and 2 bases from J, with 13 bases between. CDR3 residues: CASGLRLQETQYF. CDR3 nucleotide sequence: TGTGCCAGCGGACTCAGACTTCAAGAGACCCAGTACTTC.